This T cell receptor (beta chain) was documented in a study of breast tumors, draining lymph nodes, adjacent tissues. TCRdb called the multiplex PCR reads again in MiXCR, with one record for every CDR3 protein. This table holds around 130,000 distinct CDR3 sequences, less than 25% found once. Axillary draining lymph nodes of breast cancer patients supplied the node samples. The CDR3 length is 16 residues. Germline V CDR1 and CDR2: SGDLS, YYNGEE. On this clonotype: Its ends do not fully match the called genes, so a read error is possible.

The source of this sequence is a female donor with breast cancer. Some clones in this sample may be carry-over from other donors' samples. The sequencing sample was made of axillary lymph node tissue. The J gene is TRBJ2-7, the V gene TRBV9; TRBD2 is a possible D gene (5 bases). CDR3 coding DNA: TGTGCCAGCAGCGAGGGAGTCGGTAGGAGCTCCCACGAGCAGTACTTC. Translation: CASSEGVGRSSHEQYF.